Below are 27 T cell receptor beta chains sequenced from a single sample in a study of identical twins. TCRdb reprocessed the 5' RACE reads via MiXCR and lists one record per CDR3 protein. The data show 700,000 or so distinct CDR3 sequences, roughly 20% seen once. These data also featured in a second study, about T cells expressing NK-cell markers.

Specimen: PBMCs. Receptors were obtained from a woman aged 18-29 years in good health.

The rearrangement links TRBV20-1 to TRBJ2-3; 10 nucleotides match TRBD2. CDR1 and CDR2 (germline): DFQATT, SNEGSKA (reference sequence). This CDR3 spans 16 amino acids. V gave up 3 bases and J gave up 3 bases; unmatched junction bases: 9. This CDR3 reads CSARASGSFGTDTQYF. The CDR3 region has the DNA TGCAGTGCTAGGGCTAGCGGGAGTTTTGGAACAGATACGCAGTATTTT.

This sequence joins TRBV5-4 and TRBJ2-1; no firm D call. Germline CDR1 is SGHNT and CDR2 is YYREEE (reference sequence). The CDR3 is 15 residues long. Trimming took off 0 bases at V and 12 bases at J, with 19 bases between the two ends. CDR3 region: CASSLGSRPNEWQFF. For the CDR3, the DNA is TGTGCCAGCAGCTTGGGGTCAAGGCCCAATGAGTGGCAGTTCTTC.

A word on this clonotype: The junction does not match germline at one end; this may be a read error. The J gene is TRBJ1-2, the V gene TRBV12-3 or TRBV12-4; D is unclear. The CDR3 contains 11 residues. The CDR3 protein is CASSFGSPPAF. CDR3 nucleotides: TGTGCCAGCAGTTTTGGCAGCCCCCCCGCCTTC.

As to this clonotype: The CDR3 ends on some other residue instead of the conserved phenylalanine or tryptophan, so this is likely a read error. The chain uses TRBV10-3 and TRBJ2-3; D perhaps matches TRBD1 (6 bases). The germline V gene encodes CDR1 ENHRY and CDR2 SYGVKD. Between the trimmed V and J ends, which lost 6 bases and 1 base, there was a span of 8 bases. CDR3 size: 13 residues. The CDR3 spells CAIRGGGTDTQYL. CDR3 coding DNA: TGTGCCATCAGAGGGGGTGGCACAGATACGCAGTATCTT.

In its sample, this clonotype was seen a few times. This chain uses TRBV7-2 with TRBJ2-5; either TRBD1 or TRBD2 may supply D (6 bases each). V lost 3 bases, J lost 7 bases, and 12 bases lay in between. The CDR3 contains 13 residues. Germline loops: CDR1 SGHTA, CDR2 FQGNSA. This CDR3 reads CASSFGGAVTQYF. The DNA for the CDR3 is TGTGCCAGCAGCTTCGGGGGCGCGGTGACCCAGTACTTC.

The CDR3 region has the DNA TGCAGTGCTAGAGATTTATTGGGGGTTGAGACCCAGTACTTC. It is translated as CSARDLLGVETQYF. The genes are TRBV20-1 and TRBJ2-5; either TRBD1 or TRBD2 may fit D (5 bases each). V was trimmed by 0 bases and J by 5 bases, leaving 13 bases between them. Germline-derived CDR1 and CDR2 are DFQATT and SNEGSKA (reference sequence). The CDR3 extends over 14 amino acids.

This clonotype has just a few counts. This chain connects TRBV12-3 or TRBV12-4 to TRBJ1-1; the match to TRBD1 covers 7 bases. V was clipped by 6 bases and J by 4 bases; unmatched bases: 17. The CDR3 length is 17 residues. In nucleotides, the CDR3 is TGTGCCAGCAGAATCTCCTTAGGGAGGGGGCTGGGCACTGAAGCTTTCTTT. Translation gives CASRISLGRGLGTEAFF.

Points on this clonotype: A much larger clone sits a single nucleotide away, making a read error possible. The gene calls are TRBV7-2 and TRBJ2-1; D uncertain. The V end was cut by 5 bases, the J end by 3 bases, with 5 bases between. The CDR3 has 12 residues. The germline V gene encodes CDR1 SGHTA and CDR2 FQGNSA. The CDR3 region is CASSGVYNEQFF. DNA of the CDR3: TGTGCCAGCAGCGGGGTCTACAATGAGCAGTTCTTC.

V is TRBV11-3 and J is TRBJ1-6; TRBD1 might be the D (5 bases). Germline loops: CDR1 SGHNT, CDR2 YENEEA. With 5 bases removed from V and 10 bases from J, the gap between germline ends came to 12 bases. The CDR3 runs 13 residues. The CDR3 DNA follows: TGTGCCAGCAGCCGGGGCCCCACCTCACCCCTCCACTTT. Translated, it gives CASSRGPTSPLHF.

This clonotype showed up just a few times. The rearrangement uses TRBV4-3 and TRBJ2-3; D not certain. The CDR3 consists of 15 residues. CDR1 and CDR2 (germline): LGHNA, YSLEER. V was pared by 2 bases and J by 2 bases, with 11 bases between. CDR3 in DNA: TGCGCCAGCAGCCAATATCAACTTGACACAGATACGCAGTATTTT. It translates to CASSQYQLDTDTQYF.

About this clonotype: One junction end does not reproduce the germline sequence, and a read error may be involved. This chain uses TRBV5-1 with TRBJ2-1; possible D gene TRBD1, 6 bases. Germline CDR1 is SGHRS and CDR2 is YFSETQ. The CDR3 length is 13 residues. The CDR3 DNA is TGTGCCAGCAGCGTACAGGGCTACAATGAGCAGTTCTTC. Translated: CASSVQGYNEQFF. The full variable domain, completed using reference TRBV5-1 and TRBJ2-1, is KAGVTQTPRYLIKTRGQQVTLSCSPISGHRSVSWYQQTPGQGLQFLFEYFSETQRNKGNFPGRFSGRQFSNSRSEMNVSTLELGDSALYLCASSVQGYNEQFFGPGTRLTVL.

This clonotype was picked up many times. CDR3 sequence (DNA): TGCAGTGCTATCCTTGAGACGGCCTATGGCTACACCTTC. Translating gives CSAILETAYGYTF. V and J are TRBV20-1 and TRBJ1-2; D unresolved. In germline, CDR1 is DFQATT, CDR2 SNEGSKA (reference sequence). The V gene lost 4 bases and the J gene lost 4 bases, with 13 bases spanning the gap. This CDR3 spans 13 amino acids.

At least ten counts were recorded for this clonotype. The DNA of the CDR3 is TGCGCCAGCAGCTTGCGGAATAGCGGGGGCGCCCGAGAGACCCAGTACTTC. Translating it yields CASSLRNSGGARETQYF. The V and J genes are TRBV5-1 and TRBJ2-5; 9 bases agree with TRBD2. With V trimmed by 1 base and J by 4 bases, 11 bases remained unmatched. The germline gives CDR1 SGHRS, CDR2 YFSETQ. This CDR3 comprises 17 residues.

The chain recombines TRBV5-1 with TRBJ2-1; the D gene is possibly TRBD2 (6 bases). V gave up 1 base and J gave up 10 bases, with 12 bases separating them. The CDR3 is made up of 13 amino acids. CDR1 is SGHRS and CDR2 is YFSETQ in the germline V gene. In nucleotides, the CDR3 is TGCGCCAGCAGCTTGATGCTAGCGAACGAGCAGTTCTTC. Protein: CASSLMLANEQFF. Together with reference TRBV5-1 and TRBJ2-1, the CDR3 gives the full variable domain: KAGVTQTPRYLIKTRGQQVTLSCSPISGHRSVSWYQQTPGQGLQFLFEYFSETQRNKGNFPGRFSGRQFSNSRSEMNVSTLELGDSALYLCASSLMLANEQFFGPGTRLTVL.

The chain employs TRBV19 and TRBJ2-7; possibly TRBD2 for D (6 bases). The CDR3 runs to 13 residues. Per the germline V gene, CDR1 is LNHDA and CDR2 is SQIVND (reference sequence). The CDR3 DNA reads TGTGCCAGTAGTGCCGCCGACGGAGGGAGATATGCTGTA. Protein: CASSAADGGRYAV.

CDR3 sequence reads: CASSEGQGVNEQYF. CDR3 coding DNA: TGTGCCAGCAGCGAAGGACAGGGGGTAAACGAGCAGTACTTC. This chain connects TRBV11-3 to TRBJ2-7, with 10 bases matching TRBD1. Germline CDR1 SGHNT, CDR2 YENEEA. The CDR3 is 14 amino acids. The junction had 6 bases not matched to a gene; V was cut back by 5 bases and J by 5 bases.

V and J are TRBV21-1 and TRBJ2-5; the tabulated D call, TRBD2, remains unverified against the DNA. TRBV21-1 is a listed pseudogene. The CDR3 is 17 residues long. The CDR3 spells CASSKELAGGAQETQYF. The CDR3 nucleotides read TGTGCCAGCAGCAAAGAACTAGCGGGAGGTGCCCAAGAGACCCAGTACTTC.

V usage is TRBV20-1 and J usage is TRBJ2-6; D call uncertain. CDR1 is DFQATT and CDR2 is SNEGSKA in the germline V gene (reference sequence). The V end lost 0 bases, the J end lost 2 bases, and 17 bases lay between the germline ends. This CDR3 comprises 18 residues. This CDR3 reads CSARDLSVFGPGANVLTF. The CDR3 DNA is TGCAGTGCTAGAGATCTAAGCGTTTTCGGTCCTGGGGCCAACGTCCTGACTTTC.

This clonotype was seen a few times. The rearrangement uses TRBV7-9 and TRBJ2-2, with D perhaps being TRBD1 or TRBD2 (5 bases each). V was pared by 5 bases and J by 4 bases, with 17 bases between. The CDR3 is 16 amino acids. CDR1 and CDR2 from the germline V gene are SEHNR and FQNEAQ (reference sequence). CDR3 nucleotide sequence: TGTGCCAGCAGCCCTCGACGGGACGGTTCCACCGGGGAGCTGTTTTTT. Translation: CASSPRRDGSTGELFF.

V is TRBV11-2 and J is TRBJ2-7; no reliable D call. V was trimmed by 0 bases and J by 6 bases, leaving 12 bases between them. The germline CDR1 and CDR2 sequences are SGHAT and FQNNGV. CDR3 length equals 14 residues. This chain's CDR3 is CASSLDPIRAEQYF. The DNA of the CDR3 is TGTGCCAGCAGCTTAGATCCAATACGGGCCGAGCAGTACTTC.

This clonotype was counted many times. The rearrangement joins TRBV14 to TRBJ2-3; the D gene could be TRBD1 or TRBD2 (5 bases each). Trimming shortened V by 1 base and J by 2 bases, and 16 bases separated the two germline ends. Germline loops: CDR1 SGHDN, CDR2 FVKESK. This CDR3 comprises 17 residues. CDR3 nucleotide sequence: TGTGCCAGCAGCCAAGGGGTGGGACGGTCGAACACAGATACGCAGTATTTT. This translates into CASSQGVGRSNTDTQYF. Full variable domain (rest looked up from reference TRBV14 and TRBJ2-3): EAGVTQFPSHSVIEKGQTVTLRCDPISGHDNLYWYRRVMGKEIKFLLHFVKESKQDESGMPNNRFLAERTGGTYSTLKVQPAELEDSGVYFCASSQGVGRSNTDTQYFGPGTRLTVL.

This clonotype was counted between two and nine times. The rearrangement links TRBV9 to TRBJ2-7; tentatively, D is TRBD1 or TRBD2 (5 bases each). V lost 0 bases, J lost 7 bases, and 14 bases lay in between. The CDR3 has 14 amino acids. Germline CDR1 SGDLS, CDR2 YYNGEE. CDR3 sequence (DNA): TGTGCCAGCAGCGTAGGAGGGGTGGGGAAGGAGCAGTACTTC. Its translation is CASSVGGVGKEQYF.

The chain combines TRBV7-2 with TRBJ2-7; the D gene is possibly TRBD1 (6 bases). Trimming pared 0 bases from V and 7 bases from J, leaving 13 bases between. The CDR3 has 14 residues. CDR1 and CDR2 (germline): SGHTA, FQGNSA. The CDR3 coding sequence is TGTGCCAGCAGCTTAGCGCCAGGGGCCTGGGAGCAGTACTTC. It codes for CASSLAPGAWEQYF. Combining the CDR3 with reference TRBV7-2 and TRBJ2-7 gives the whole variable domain GAGVSQSPSNKVTEKGKDVELRCDPISGHTALYWYRQSLGQGLEFLIYFQGNSAPDKSGLPSDRFSAERTGGSVSTLTIQRTQQEDSAVYLCASSLAPGAWEQYFGPGTRLTVT.

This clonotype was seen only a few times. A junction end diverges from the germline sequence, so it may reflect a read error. CDR3 region: CASRDTPGQGSF. The CDR3 nucleotides are TGTGCCAGCAGGGACACACCGGGACAGGGTTCGTTC. This chain links TRBV2 with TRBJ2-7; 9 bases map to TRBD1. The length of the CDR3 is 12 residues. Germline CDR1 reads SNHLY; CDR2 reads FYNNEI.

CDR3 sequence reads: CASKFYLSSYEQYF. CDR3 sequence (DNA): TGTGCCAGCAAATTCTACCTTAGCTCCTACGAGCAGTACTTC. V usage is TRBV27 and J usage is TRBJ2-7; D call uncertain. Trimming shortened V by 7 bases and J by 0 bases, and 13 bases separated the two germline ends. The CDR3 runs to 14 residues. The germline gives CDR1 MNHEY, CDR2 SMNVEV (reference sequence).

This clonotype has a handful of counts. CDR3 loop: CASSPRLTSGLTDTQYF. The CDR3 DNA reads TGTGCCAGCTCACCTCGGCTGACTAGCGGCTTAACAGATACGCAGTATTTT. The chain combines TRBV18 with TRBJ2-3, with 9 bases aligning to TRBD2. The CDR3 covers 17 residues. Trimming removed 3 bases from V and 3 bases from J; junction bases left unmatched: 10. CDR1 is KGHSH, CDR2 LQKENI, per germline.

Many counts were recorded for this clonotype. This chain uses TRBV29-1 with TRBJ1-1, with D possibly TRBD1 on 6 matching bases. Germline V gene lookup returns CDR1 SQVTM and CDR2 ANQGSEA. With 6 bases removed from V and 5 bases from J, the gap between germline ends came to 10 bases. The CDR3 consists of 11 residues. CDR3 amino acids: CSVQGWTEAFF. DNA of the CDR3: TGCAGCGTACAGGGTTGGACTGAAGCTTTCTTT.